This passage covers 20 T cell receptor beta chains from one sample sequenced in a study of shared clonotypes between healthy human individuals. The data were produced by immunoSEQ multiplex PCR, yet TCRdb's version contains in-frame clones alone and is incomplete. The data show 640,000 or so clones, 72% seen once. Source material: memory CD4+ T cells sorted from blood. Subset indicated: CD45RA-negative fraction. The receptor source for this set is a woman in her twenties or thirties in good health.

This chain connects TRBV2 to TRBJ2-7, with D possibly matching TRBD1 (5 bases). This CDR3 region has 16 residues. The germline V and J ends were trimmed by 3 bases and 7 bases, with 22 bases remaining between them. Germline CDR1 and CDR2: SNHLY and FYNNEI. Here the CDR3 reads CASSEPDRKTPSEQYF. The CDR3 region has the DNA TGTGCCAGCAGTGAGCCAGACAGAAAAACCCCCTCAGAGCAGTACTTC.

V gene TRBV10-3 combines with J gene TRBJ1-2; tentatively, D is TRBD1 (5 bases). The CDR3 contains 15 residues. The germline CDR1 and CDR2 sequences are ENHRY and SYGVKD. V lost 10 bases and J lost 4, with 22 bases in between. The CDR3 sequence: CASGHIVDIGYGYTF. CDR3 nucleotide sequence: TGTGCCAGCGGACATATCGTGGACATAGGCTATGGCTACACCTTC.

As to this clone: The junction shows a germline mismatch at one end, possibly a read error. The chain is built from TRBV11-3 and TRBJ1-5, with D hard to call. Germline CDR1 is SGHNT and CDR2 is YENEEA. The CDR3 totals 15 residues. The CDR3 sequence is CASSSDALSNQPQHF. The CDR3 DNA is TGTGCCAGCAGCTCCGACGCTCTCTCAAATCAACCCCAGCATTTT.

This clone was seen many times. The chain carries TRBV28 and TRBJ1-5; 7 nucleotides agree with TRBD1. Germline V gives CDR1 MDHEN, CDR2 SYDVKM. V lost 7 bases to trimming and J lost 0 bases; unmatched junction nucleotides: 3. The CDR3 has 14 amino acids. The CDR3 nucleotides read TGTGCCAGCACGACAGGGTATAGCAATCAGCCCCAGCATTTT. Translated: CASTTGYSNQPQHF.

In this sample, this clone turned up a few times. V is TRBV2 and J is TRBJ2-4; TRBD2 is a possible D gene (8 bases). This CDR3 comprises 14 residues. The ends were cut back, 6 bases at V and 7 bases at J, with 16 bases in the middle. Germline CDR1 reads SNHLY; CDR2 reads FYNNEI. Here the CDR3 reads CASRATGGGNIQYF. The CDR3 DNA is TGTGCCAGCAGGGCTACGGGAGGGGGCAACATTCAGTACTTC.

This chain joins TRBV10-1 and TRBJ2-2; D remains unclear. The V and J ends lost 8 bases and 8 bases respectively, with 9 bases between them. This CDR3 has 11 residues. Germline V gene sequence: CDR1 WNHNN, CDR2 SYGVQD (reference sequence). The CDR3 is CASGRAGELFF. CDR3 in DNA: TGCGCCAGCGGACGGGCGGGGGAGCTGTTTTTT.

The V and J genes are TRBV30 and TRBJ2-5; 9 bases are shared with TRBD1. V lost 7 bases and J lost 5; bases outside the gene matches: 8. The CDR3 has 13 amino acids. CDR1 is GTSNPN, CDR2 SVGIG, per germline (reference sequence). Written as DNA, the CDR3 is TGTGCCTCGGACAGGGGTAGAAGGGAGACCCAGTACTTC. This encodes CASDRGRRETQYF.

In its sample, this clone was seen once. J is TRBJ2-1 and V is TRBV5-1; D unclear. The CDR3 sequence is 12 residues long. V gave up 6 bases and J gave up 4 bases, with 8 bases separating them. The germline V gene encodes CDR1 SGHRS and CDR2 YFSETQ. The CDR3 spells CASTGNYNEQFF. DNA for the CDR3: TGCGCCAGCACGGGCAATTACAATGAGCAGTTCTTC.

The rearrangement uses TRBV6-5 and TRBJ1-1, with 8 bases identical to TRBD1. This CDR3 is built from 13 residues. Germline trimming cut 6 bases from V and 4 bases from J; bases unmatched to any gene: 4. Looked up from germline, CDR1 is MNHEY and CDR2 is SVGAGI. CDR3 nucleotides: TGTGCCAGCAGCGACACAGGGGGCACTGAAGCTTTCTTT. Amino acids: CASSDTGGTEAFF.

The chain has TRBV12-5 and TRBJ1-2; a possible D gene is TRBD1 (5 bases). Germline lookup yields CDR1 LGHNT and CDR2 FRNRAP. The CDR3 spans 13 residues. With 1 base removed from V and 4 bases from J, the gap between germline ends came to 7 bases. The CDR3 nucleotides read TGTGCTAGTGGTTTGGGGACAACCTATGGCTACACCTTC. Protein sequence: CASGLGTTYGYTF. The whole variable domain, filled in from reference TRBV12-5 and TRBJ1-2, reads DARVTQTPRHKVTEMGQEVTMRCQPILGHNTVFWYRQTMMQGLELLAYFRNRAPLDDSGMPKDRFSAEMPDATLATLKIQPSEPRDSAVYFCASGLGTTYGYTFGSGTRLTVV.

V gene TRBV5-8 combines with J gene TRBJ1-5; D perhaps matches TRBD1 (6 bases). V was trimmed by 3 bases and J by 9 bases, leaving 19 bases between them. Germline loops: CDR1 SGHTS, CDR2 YDEGEE. The CDR3 is 15 amino acids. The CDR3: CASSSDSGIGRPQHF. The CDR3, as DNA: TGTGCCAGCAGCTCGGACAGTGGCATCGGTCGGCCCCAGCATTTT. The full variable domain, in which reference TRBV5-8 and TRBJ1-5 provide the parts outside the CDR3, is EAGVTQSPTHLIKTRGQQATLRCSPISGHTSVYWYQQALGLGLQFLLWYDEGEERNRGNFPPRFSGRQFPNYSSELNVNALELEDSALYLCASSSDSGIGRPQHFGDGTRLSIL.

The rearrangement links TRBV11-3 to TRBJ1-4, with D uncertain. Germline V gives CDR1 SGHNT, CDR2 YENEEA. This CDR3 region has 15 residues. The V end was cut by 3 bases, the J end by 7 bases, with 15 bases between. The CDR3 DNA follows: TGTGCCAGCAGCTTCACCCCCAGCGTAATTGAAAAACTGTTTTTT. It specifies CASSFTPSVIEKLFF.

This chain uses TRBV6-4 with TRBJ2-3; no clear D gene. The CDR3 is 18 residues long. Germline assignment: CDR1 MRHNA and CDR2 SNTAGT. V gave up 2 bases and J gave up 0 bases, with 18 bases separating them. CDR3 amino acids: CASSDLVLGSPSTDTQYF. The CDR3 DNA reads as TGTGCCAGCAGTGACCTAGTCCTAGGATCTCCTAGCACAGATACGCAGTATTTT.

This sequence joins TRBV30 and TRBJ1-5; no clear D. Germline CDR1 is GTSNPN and CDR2 is SVGIG (reference sequence). Trimming shortened V by 3 bases and J by 4 bases, and 16 bases separated the two germline ends. This CDR3 comprises 15 residues. The CDR3 spells CAWRARAAENQPQHF. In nucleotides, the CDR3 is TGTGCCTGGAGGGCAAGGGCAGCCGAAAATCAGCCCCAGCATTTT.

This chain connects TRBV19 to TRBJ1-1; D uncertain. The CDR3 totals 14 residues. The V and J ends lost 4 bases and 0 bases respectively, with 9 bases between them. Germline lookup yields CDR1 LNHDA and CDR2 SQIVND (reference sequence). The chain's CDR3 is CASSNPAMNTEAFF. CDR3 coding DNA: TGTGCCAGTAGTAACCCAGCCATGAACACTGAAGCTTTCTTT.

The V gene is TRBV9, the J gene TRBJ2-1; a weak D match, TRBD2 (5 bases). CDR1 and CDR2 (germline): SGDLS, YYNGEE. Between the trimmed V and J ends, which lost 0 bases and 10 bases, there was a span of 11 bases. The CDR3 has 13 residues. CDR3 in amino acids: CASSVVEAQEQFF. CDR3 nucleotide sequence: TGTGCCAGCAGCGTAGTGGAGGCCCAGGAGCAGTTCTTC.

The V call is TRBV7-2, the J call TRBJ1-4, with 9 bases that match TRBD1. CDR1 and CDR2 (germline): SGHTA, FQGNSA. The ends lost 5 bases at V and 7 bases at J; junction bases unmatched: 8. The length of the CDR3 is 15 residues. The CDR3 DNA follows: TGTGCCAGCAGCCAGGGGGACAGGGTATTTGAAAAACTGTTTTTT. Translated, it gives CASSQGDRVFEKLFF. Using reference TRBV7-2 and TRBJ1-4 for the parts outside the CDR3, the full variable domain is GAGVSQSPSNKVTEKGKDVELRCDPISGHTALYWYRQSLGQGLEFLIYFQGNSAPDKSGLPSDRFSAERTGGSVSTLTIQRTQQEDSAVYLCASSQGDRVFEKLFFGSGTQLSVL.

This clone occurred a few times. Other nucleotide sequences from this sample produce the same CDR3. The CDR3 protein is CASSSLAGGPNEQYF. CDR3 nucleotide sequence: TGCGCCAGCAGCAGTCTAGCGGGAGGGCCTAACGAGCAGTACTTC. This chain uses TRBV5-1 with TRBJ2-7; 12 bases agree with TRBD2. Germline lookup yields CDR1 SGHRS and CDR2 YFSETQ. The CDR3 covers 15 residues. After removal of 4 bases from V and 5 bases from J, the junction contained 7 bases not matched to a gene.

The chain recombines TRBV6-6 with TRBJ2-5; D is perhaps TRBD2 (5 bases). The germline V gene encodes CDR1 MNHNY and CDR2 SVGAGI (reference sequence). CDR3 size: 14 residues. Trimming cost V 2 bases and J 7 bases, with 14 bases left between them. For the CDR3, the DNA is TGTGCCAGCAGTTACGGAACACCACGGGGGACCCAGTACTTC. This gives the protein CASSYGTPRGTQYF.

This rearrangement joins TRBV5-1 to TRBJ1-2; D is possibly TRBD1 (5 bases). In germline, CDR1 is SGHRS, CDR2 YFSETQ. This CDR3 has 16 residues. V shed 2 bases and J shed 2 bases, with 16 bases lying between them. The DNA for the CDR3 is TGCGCCAGCAGCTTATGGGTGGGGGTGACCAACTATGGCTACACCTTC. Protein: CASSLWVGVTNYGYTF. The complete variable domain, with remaining parts taken from reference TRBV5-1 and TRBJ1-2, reads KAGVTQTPRYLIKTRGQQVTLSCSPISGHRSVSWYQQTPGQGLQFLFEYFSETQRNKGNFPGRFSGRQFSNSRSEMNVSTLELGDSALYLCASSLWVGVTNYGYTFGSGTRLTVV.